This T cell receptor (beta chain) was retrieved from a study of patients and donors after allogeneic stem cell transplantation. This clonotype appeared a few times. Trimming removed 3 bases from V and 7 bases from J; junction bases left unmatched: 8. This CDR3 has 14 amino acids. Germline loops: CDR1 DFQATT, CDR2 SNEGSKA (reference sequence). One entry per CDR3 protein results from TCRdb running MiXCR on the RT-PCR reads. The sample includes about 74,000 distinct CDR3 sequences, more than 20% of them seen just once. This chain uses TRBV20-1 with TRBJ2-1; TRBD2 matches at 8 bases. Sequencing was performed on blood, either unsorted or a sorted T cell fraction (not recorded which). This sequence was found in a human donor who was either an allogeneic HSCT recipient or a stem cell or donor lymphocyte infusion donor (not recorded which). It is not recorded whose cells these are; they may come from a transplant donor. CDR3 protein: CSARWRGAGNEQFF. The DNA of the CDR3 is TGCAGTGCTAGGTGGCGGGGGGCAGGGAATGAGCAGTTCTTC.